A single sample is the source of the 31 T cell receptor beta chains below, sequenced in a study of blood T cell repertoires in COVID-19. Some clones are missing from TCRdb's copy, which holds only in-frame ones; the method was immunoSEQ multiplex PCR. Among tens of thousands of clones listed, more than 90% were seen once. The specimen sequenced was peripheral blood. These receptors were collected from a middle-aged man with acute or convalescent COVID-19.

The V gene is TRBV24-1, the J gene TRBJ2-1, with TRBD2 identical over 8 bases. The J segment lost 4 bases and the V segment lost 7 bases, leaving 8 bases of the junction unmatched. This CDR3 contains 15 residues. CDR1 KGHDR and CDR2 SFDVKD come from the germline V gene. DNA for the CDR3: TGTGCCACCAGGGGGTGGCGGGGGGAATACAATGAGCAGTTCTTC. Translation: CATRGWRGEYNEQFF.

The chain carries TRBV6-2 or TRBV6-3 and TRBJ2-5; D might be TRBD1 (5 bases). There are 14 residues in the CDR3. Germline lookup yields CDR1 MNHEY and CDR2 SVGEGT. Trimming stripped 2 bases from V and 4 bases from J, with 11 bases between. DNA for the CDR3: TGTGCCAGCAGTTACGTAGGGGTTCTAGAGACCCAGTACTTC. Translating it yields CASSYVGVLETQYF.

This chain links TRBV6-6 with TRBJ2-7; 9 positions match TRBD1. The CDR3 is made up of 16 amino acids. Germline CDR1 MNHNY, CDR2 SVGAGI (reference sequence). The ends lost 0 bases at V and 4 bases at J; junction bases unmatched: 7. The CDR3 spells CASSYSYRGRVYEQYV. Written as DNA, the CDR3 is TGTGCCAGCAGTTACTCCTACAGGGGGCGAGTTTACGAGCAGTACGTC.

V is TRBV10-3 and J is TRBJ1-6; D may be TRBD1 (6 bases). The length of the CDR3 is 14 residues. The germline V gene has CDR1 ENHRY and CDR2 SYGVKD. Trimming removed 2 bases at V and 9 bases at J, with 11 bases between. CDR3 nucleotides: TGTGCCATCAGTGAGGGGAGCAGGGGTTCACCCCTCCACTTT. It encodes CAISEGSRGSPLHF.

The CDR3 loop is CAWSVRYEQYF. Here the CDR3 DNA reads TGTGCCTGGAGTGTACGGTACGAGCAGTACTTC. The rearrangement joins TRBV30 to TRBJ2-7; unclear D gene. V was cut by 0 bases and J by 4 bases, with 4 bases left in between. The CDR3 consists of 11 residues. Per germline, CDR1 GTSNPN and CDR2 SVGIG (reference sequence).

The chain links TRBV4-1 to TRBJ2-1; 7 nucleotides match TRBD2. Trimming took 1 base from V and 0 from J; bases not matched to a gene: 0. The CDR3 spans 15 residues. Per germline, CDR1 MGHRA and CDR2 YSYEKL. The CDR3 sequence is CASSQVAGSYNEQFF. CDR3 sequence (DNA): TGCGCCAGCAGCCAAGTAGCGGGCTCCTACAATGAGCAGTTCTTC.

The chain employs TRBV27 and TRBJ1-6; D call uncertain. The CDR3 covers 15 residues. CDR1 is MNHEY, CDR2 SMNVEV, per germline (reference sequence). Trimming removed 2 bases at V and 5 bases at J, with 10 bases between. DNA for the CDR3: TGTGCCAGCAGTTTACTTGCGGGGAATAATTCACCCCTCCACTTT. Translation: CASSLLAGNNSPLHF.

In this sample, this clone turned up once. V usage is TRBV5-1 and J usage is TRBJ2-7; 9 bases map to TRBD1. V lost 3 bases and J lost 3; bases outside the gene matches: 7. Looked up from germline, CDR1 is SGHRS and CDR2 is YFSETQ. The CDR3 covers 15 residues. This CDR3 reads CASSSSGTGYYEQYF. The CDR3 region has the DNA TGCGCCAGCAGCTCTTCCGGGACAGGGTACTACGAGCAGTACTTC.

The genes are TRBV4-3 and TRBJ1-4, with D hard to call. Trimming left V 1 base short and J 2 bases short, with 8 bases between. Germline lookup yields CDR1 LGHNA and CDR2 YSLEER. This CDR3 has 15 residues. The CDR3 DNA reads as TGCGCCAGCAGCCAAGGATTAAGCACTAATGAAAAACTGTTTTTT. It specifies CASSQGLSTNEKLFF.

The V call is TRBV9, the J call TRBJ2-5, with 9 bases identical to TRBD1. Per germline, CDR1 SGDLS and CDR2 YYNGEE. This CDR3 contains 19 residues. J was trimmed by 1 base and V by 4 bases; bases with no gene match: 17. The CDR3 bases are TGTGCCAGCAGCCCTAGCCGCACAGGGGGCGGTTTCCCCCAAGAGACCCAGTACTTC. It encodes CASSPSRTGGGFPQETQYF.

The V call is TRBV30, the J call TRBJ2-7; 8 bases are shared with TRBD2. Germline CDR1 is GTSNPN and CDR2 is SVGIG (reference sequence). The CDR3 has 15 residues. The V and J ends lost 1 base and 5 bases, in that order; junction bases with no gene match: 10. In nucleotides, the CDR3 is TGTGCCTGGAGTGGACAAGCGGGAGCGGTCCACGAGCAGTACTTC. Amino acid sequence: CAWSGQAGAVHEQYF.

The J gene is TRBJ2-5, the V gene TRBV24-1; 9 positions match TRBD2. Germline lookup yields CDR1 KGHDR and CDR2 SFDVKD. The CDR3 is 18 residues long. V shed 2 bases, J shed 5 bases, and the junction held 14 bases outside the gene matches. The CDR3 region is CATSDSSSGANQRETQYF. The CDR3 region has the DNA TGTGCCACCAGTGATTCCTCTAGCGGGGCCAACCAAAGGGAGACCCAGTACTTC.

CDR3 sequence reads: CASTWRDPTNEKLFF. CDR3 nucleotide sequence: TGCGCCAGCACCTGGCGGGACCCAACTAATGAAAAACTGTTTTTT. The chain recombines TRBV5-1 with TRBJ1-4; D might be TRBD1 (5 bases). V lost 6 bases and J 0 bases, leaving 12 bases between the germline ends. Germline-derived CDR1 and CDR2 are SGHRS and YFSETQ. This CDR3 is 15 amino acids long.

The chain has TRBV6-5 and TRBJ2-1; no clear D gene. Germline assignment: CDR1 MNHEY and CDR2 SVGAGI. V was cut by 1 base and J by 2 bases, with 6 bases left in between. The CDR3 runs 14 residues. The chain's CDR3 is CASSYFRAYNEQFF. The CDR3 DNA reads as TGTGCCAGCAGTTACTTCCGAGCCTACAATGAGCAGTTCTTC.

The chain combines TRBV6-1 with TRBJ1-5; D call uncertain. Germline CDR1 MNHNS, CDR2 SASEGT. The CDR3 length is 14 residues. The ends were cut back, 0 bases at V and 3 bases at J, with 6 bases in the middle. The CDR3 DNA is TGTGCCAGCAGTGAAGCAGACTACAATCAGCCCCAGCATTTT. It codes for CASSEADYNQPQHF.

The chain uses TRBV11-2 and TRBJ2-2, with TRBD1 as a possible D gene (5 bases). The CDR3 contains 13 residues. From germline, CDR1 is SGHAT and CDR2 FQNNGV. Trimming removed 5 bases at V and 5 bases at J, with 9 bases between. The CDR3: CASSRQPTGELFF. The CDR3, as DNA: TGTGCCAGCAGCCGACAGCCTACCGGGGAGCTGTTTTTT.

The rearrangement joins TRBV13 to TRBJ2-7; the match to TRBD1 covers 7 bases. Per germline, CDR1 PRHDT and CDR2 FYEKMQ (reference sequence). The length of the CDR3 is 14 residues. J gave up 1 base and V 5 bases, and 5 bases lay outside the gene matches. The CDR3, as DNA: TGTGCCAGCAGCAAAAAGACAGGGTCCTACGAGCAGTACTTC. It yields the protein CASSKKTGSYEQYF.

CDR3 nucleotides: TGTGCCAGCAGTTTGGCAGGGGGCCGAGAGACCCAGTACTTC. Encoded protein: CASSLAGGRETQYF. This chain connects TRBV27 to TRBJ2-5; TRBD1 matches at 8 bases. Per the germline V gene, CDR1 is MNHEY and CDR2 is SMNVEV (reference sequence). This CDR3 has 14 residues. Trimming cost V 3 bases and J 4 bases; bases outside gene matches: 4.

The chain is built from TRBV18 and TRBJ1-4, with D tentatively TRBD1 (6 bases). V was shortened by 1 base and J by 6 bases, with 6 bases between the two germline ends. The CDR3 has 13 residues. Looked up from germline, CDR1 is KGHSH and CDR2 is LQKENI. CDR3: CASSPRTDEKLFF. The CDR3 nucleotides read TGTGCCAGCTCACCACGGACAGATGAAAAACTGTTTTTT.

This clone was counted only a few times. CDR3 coding DNA: TGTGCCAGCAGTGGAACAGGCGATCAGCCCCAGCATTTT. Residues: CASSGTGDQPQHF. This chain links TRBV12-3 or TRBV12-4 with TRBJ1-5; weak D call: TRBD1 (5 bases). V lost 5 bases to trimming and J lost 5 bases, with 10 bases between them. The CDR3 covers 13 residues.

This clone has a single count. The chain uses TRBV15 and TRBJ1-4, with D perhaps matching TRBD1 (5 bases). The length of the CDR3 is 14 residues. V lost 3 bases to trimming and J lost 4 bases, with 9 bases between them. Germline CDR1 reads LNHNV; CDR2 reads YYDKDF (reference sequence). The CDR3 DNA sequence: TGTGCCACCAGCAGGGGGCGGTTTAATGAAAAACTGTTTTTT. This sequence encodes CATSRGRFNEKLFF.

Here the CDR3 reads CASSPRLAGSQTQYF. The CDR3 DNA reads TGTGCCAGCAGTCCCAGACTAGCGGGGTCGCAGACCCAGTACTTC. The chain is built from TRBV27 and TRBJ2-5; 11 bases fit TRBD2. V was clipped by 5 bases and J by 6 bases; unmatched bases: 8. CDR3 size: 15 residues. Germline values: CDR1 MNHEY, CDR2 SMNVEV (reference sequence).

The J gene is TRBJ2-3, the V gene TRBV6-5; 8 bases map to TRBD1. There are 16 residues in the CDR3. V lost 1 base, J lost 2 bases, and 5 bases stayed unmatched. Germline CDR1 and CDR2: MNHEY and SVGAGI. CDR3 amino acids: CASSYFRTGITDTQYF. CDR3 in DNA: TGTGCCAGCAGTTACTTCCGGACAGGGATCACAGATACGCAGTATTTT.

The sample holds a few counts of this clone. The DNA of the CDR3 is TGTGCCAGCAGCTCGACTAGCAAGGACGAGCAGTACTTC. Translating it yields CASSSTSKDEQYF. V and J are TRBV5-4 and TRBJ2-7; TRBD2 matches 7 bases. The V gene end was trimmed by 3 bases and the J gene end by 5 bases; junction bases not matched to a gene: 5. The CDR3 sequence is 13 residues long. Germline V CDR1 and CDR2: SGHNT, YYREEE (reference sequence).

Here the CDR3 reads CASNEALQVHYGYTF. The CDR3 DNA follows: TGTGCCAGCAATGAGGCCCTACAGGTACACTATGGCTACACCTTC. The rearrangement joins TRBV2 to TRBJ1-2, with D perhaps matching TRBD1 (5 bases). This CDR3 has 15 amino acids. Trimming cost V 7 bases and J 3 bases, with 18 bases left between them. Germline assignment: CDR1 SNHLY and CDR2 FYNNEI.

V usage is TRBV4-1 and J usage is TRBJ2-1; TRBD2 aligns across 7 bases. Trimming cost V 0 bases and J 3 bases; bases outside gene matches: 5. Germline V gene sequence: CDR1 MGHRA, CDR2 YSYEKL. This CDR3 is built from 16 residues. The CDR3 sequence is CASSQDPTGGYNEQFF. CDR3 DNA sequence: TGCGCCAGCAGCCAAGACCCAACGGGAGGCTACAATGAGCAGTTCTTC.

The chain combines TRBV7-3 with TRBJ2-5, with 9 bases aligning to TRBD2. Germline lookup yields CDR1 SGHTA and CDR2 FQGTGA. V shed 5 bases, J shed 5 bases, and the junction held 6 bases outside the gene matches. CDR3 size: 14 residues. DNA for the CDR3: TGTGCCAGCAGCCCGACGCGGGAGGGGGAGACCCAGTACTTC. This encodes CASSPTREGETQYF.

This chain links TRBV9 with TRBJ2-1, with TRBD2 identical over 11 bases. Trimming removed 3 bases from V and 8 bases from J; junction bases left unmatched: 7. Per germline, CDR1 SGDLS and CDR2 YYNGEE. The CDR3 spans 15 residues. CDR3 region: CASSAQVAGGDEQFF. The CDR3 DNA follows: TGTGCCAGCAGCGCTCAAGTAGCGGGAGGGGATGAGCAGTTCTTC.

This rearrangement joins TRBV30 to TRBJ1-3; no firm D call. The germline CDR1 and CDR2 sequences are GTSNPN and SVGIG (reference sequence). Trimming shortened V by 0 bases and J by 0 bases, and 12 bases separated the two germline ends. The CDR3 loop spans 16 amino acids. The CDR3 DNA follows: TGTGCCTGGAGTGTACGAGGAAGTTACTCTGGAAACACCATATATTTT. Protein: CAWSVRGSYSGNTIYF.

The count of this clone is one. The chain couples TRBV14 to TRBJ1-1, with unresolved D. The CDR3 totals 15 residues. V lost 3 bases and J lost 4, with 15 bases in between. Germline CDR1 is SGHDN and CDR2 is FVKESK. The CDR3 bases are TGTGCCAGCAGCCAGCGGACCGGACGGGGCACTGAAGCTTTCTTT. This gives the protein CASSQRTGRGTEAFF.

V usage is TRBV28 and J usage is TRBJ1-5; D uncertain. Germline V gene lookup returns CDR1 MDHEN and CDR2 SYDVKM. CDR3 size: 12 residues. Deletions cut 3 bases from V and 9 bases from J, with 9 bases between. The CDR3 DNA reads as TGTGCCAGCAGTTTGCTAAGCCGGCCCCAGCATTTT. Its protein product is CASSLLSRPQHF. Supplemented by reference TRBV28 and TRBJ1-5, the full variable domain reads DVKVTQSSRYLVKRTGEKVFLECVQDMDHENMFWYRQDPGLGLRLIYFSYDVKMKEKGDIPEGYSVSREKKERFSLILESASTNQTSMYLCASSLLSRPQHFGDGTRLSIL.